In this sample, the clone carrying this T cell receptor (beta chain) turned up a few times. The target antigen is unknown. This specimen belongs to a study of shared clonotypes between healthy human individuals. Findings and caveats of the study: Despite large depth, sorted-subset datasets appeared incompletely sequenced.

The test was conducted at deep level. Profiling relied on immunoSEQ multiplex PCR, and the TCRdb table lists in-frame clones only, not all of them. The data hold about 510,000 clones, with about 95% observed a single time. The TCR was taken from a woman in her 30s in good health. The sample comprised naive CD4+ T cells sorted from blood. Specified subset: CD45RA+ positively selected.

In DNA form, the CDR3 reads TGTGCCAGCAGTTACCTCCAAGGCGAGCAGTACTTC. Translation: CASSYLQGEQYF. V usage is TRBV27 and J usage is TRBJ2-7; D not resolved. Trimming left V 4 bases short and J 6 bases short, with 10 bases between. CDR1 MNHEY and CDR2 SMNVEV come from the germline V gene (reference sequence). This CDR3 has 12 amino acids.